This paragraph reports one T cell receptor (beta chain). The data stem from a study of cytotoxic CD8 clonotypes in ibrutinib-treated CLL. Generated by immunoSEQ multiplex PCR, the TCRdb table keeps only in-frame clones and is missing some. The data show roughly 130,000 clones, with about four fifths seen just once and around 13% held by the top ten. The CDR3 sequence is 13 residues long. The V gene's germline CDR1 is KGHSH and CDR2 LQKENI. V was trimmed by 4 bases and J by 2 bases, leaving 6 bases between them. The sample was PBMCs, taken after 12 months of ibrutinib treatment. This chain joins TRBV18 and TRBJ2-1; unclear D gene. The clonotype originates from a human donor with chronic lymphocytic leukemia. CDR3 in DNA: TGTGCCAGCTCACTAGGGACCTACAATGAGCAGTTCTTC. It yields the protein CASSLGTYNEQFF.